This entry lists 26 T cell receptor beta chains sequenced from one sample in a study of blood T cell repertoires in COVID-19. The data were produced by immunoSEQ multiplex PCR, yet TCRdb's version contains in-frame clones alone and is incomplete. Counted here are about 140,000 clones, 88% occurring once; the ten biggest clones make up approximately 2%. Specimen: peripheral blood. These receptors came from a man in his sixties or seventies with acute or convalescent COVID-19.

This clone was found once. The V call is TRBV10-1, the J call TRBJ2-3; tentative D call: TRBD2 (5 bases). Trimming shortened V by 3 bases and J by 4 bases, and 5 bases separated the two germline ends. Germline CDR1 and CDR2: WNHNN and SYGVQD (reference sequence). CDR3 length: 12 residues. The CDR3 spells CASSDGADTQYF. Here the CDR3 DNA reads TGCGCCAGCAGTGACGGGGCAGATACGCAGTATTTT.

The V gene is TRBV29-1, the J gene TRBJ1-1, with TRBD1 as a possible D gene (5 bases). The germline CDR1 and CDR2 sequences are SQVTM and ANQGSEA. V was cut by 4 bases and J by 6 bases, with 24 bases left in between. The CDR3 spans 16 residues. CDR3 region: CSVGGSGARVLSEAFF. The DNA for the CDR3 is TGCAGCGTTGGGGGGAGCGGGGCTCGGGTCTTGTCTGAAGCTTTCTTT.

The CDR3 region is CASSPGLALTEAFF. CDR3 sequence (DNA): TGTGCCAGCTCACCGGGGTTAGCGTTGACTGAAGCTTTCTTT. The V gene is TRBV18, the J gene TRBJ1-1; D not certain. The V end was cut by 3 bases, the J end by 5 bases, with 13 bases between. From germline, CDR1 is KGHSH and CDR2 LQKENI. The length of the CDR3 is 14 residues. The whole variable domain, filled in from reference TRBV18 and TRBJ1-1, reads NAGVMQNPRHLVRRRGQEARLRCSPMKGHSHVYWYRQLPEEGLKFMVYLQKENIIDESGMPKERFSAEFPKEGPSILRIQQVVRGDSAAYFCASSPGLALTEAFFGQGTRLTVV.

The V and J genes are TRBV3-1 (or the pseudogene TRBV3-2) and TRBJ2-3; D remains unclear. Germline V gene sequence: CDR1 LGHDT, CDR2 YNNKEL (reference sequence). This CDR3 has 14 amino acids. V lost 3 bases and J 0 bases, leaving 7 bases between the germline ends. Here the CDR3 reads CASSQQTSTDTQYF. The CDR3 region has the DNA TGTGCCAGCAGCCAGCAGACTAGCACAGATACGCAGTATTTT.

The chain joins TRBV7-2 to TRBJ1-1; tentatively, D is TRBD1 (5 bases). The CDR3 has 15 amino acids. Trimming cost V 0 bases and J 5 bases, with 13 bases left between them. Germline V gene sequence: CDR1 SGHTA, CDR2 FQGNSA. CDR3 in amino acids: CASSLAGGLGTEAFF. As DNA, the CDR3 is TGTGCCAGCAGCTTAGCGGGGGGATTAGGAACTGAAGCTTTCTTT.

The CDR3 coding sequence is TGTGCCAGCAGCACGCTAGCCCCCCGGGGGGGCGGGTACGAGCAGTACTTC. It specifies CASSTLAPRGGGYEQYF. The chain combines TRBV16 with TRBJ2-7; 8 bases fit TRBD2. Germline values: CDR1 KGHSY, CDR2 FQNENV. CDR3 length: 17 amino acids. Germline trimming cut 5 bases from V and 4 bases from J; bases unmatched to any gene: 16.

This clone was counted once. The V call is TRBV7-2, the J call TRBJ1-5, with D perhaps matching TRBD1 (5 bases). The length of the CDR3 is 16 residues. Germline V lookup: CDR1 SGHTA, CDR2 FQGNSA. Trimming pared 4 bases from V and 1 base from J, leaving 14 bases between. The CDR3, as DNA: TGTGCCAGCAGCTCCCTTATGGCAGGGAGCAATCAGCCCCAGCATTTT. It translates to CASSSLMAGSNQPQHF.

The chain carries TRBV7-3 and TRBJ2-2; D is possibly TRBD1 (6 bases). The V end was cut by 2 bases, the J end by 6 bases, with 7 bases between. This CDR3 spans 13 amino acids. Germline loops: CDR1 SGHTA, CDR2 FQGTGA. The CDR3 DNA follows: TGTGCCAGCAGCTTAGGGGGCTCCGGGGAGCTGTTTTTT. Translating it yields CASSLGGSGELFF.

CDR3 sequence: CASSRGAQGHQPQHF. CDR3 bases: TGTGCCAGCAGCCGGGGGGCACAGGGACATCAGCCCCAGCATTTT. The chain joins TRBV7-9 to TRBJ1-5; tentatively, D is TRBD1 (6 bases). V lost 5 bases and J lost 5, with 16 bases in between. The CDR3 has 15 residues. Germline values: CDR1 SEHNR, CDR2 FQNEAQ (reference sequence). Variable domain in full (rest from reference TRBV7-9 and TRBJ1-5): DTGVSQNPRHKITKRGQNVTFRCDPISEHNRLYWYRQTLGQGPEFLTYFQNEAQLEKSRLLSDRFSAERPKGSFSTLEIQRTEQGDSAMYLCASSRGAQGHQPQHFGDGTRLSIL.

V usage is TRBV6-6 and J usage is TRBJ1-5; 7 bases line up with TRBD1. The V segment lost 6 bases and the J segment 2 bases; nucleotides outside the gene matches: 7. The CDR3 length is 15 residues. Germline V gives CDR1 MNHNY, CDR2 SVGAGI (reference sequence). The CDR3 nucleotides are TGTGCCAGCAGCGGAACCGGGACAGGCAATCAGCCCCAGCATTTT. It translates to CASSGTGTGNQPQHF.

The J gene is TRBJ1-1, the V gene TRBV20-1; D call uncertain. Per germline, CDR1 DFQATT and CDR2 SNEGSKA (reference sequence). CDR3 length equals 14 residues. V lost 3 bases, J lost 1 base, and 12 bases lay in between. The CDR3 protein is CSASLQDQNTEAFF. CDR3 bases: TGCAGTGCTAGTCTTCAGGATCAGAACACTGAAGCTTTCTTT.

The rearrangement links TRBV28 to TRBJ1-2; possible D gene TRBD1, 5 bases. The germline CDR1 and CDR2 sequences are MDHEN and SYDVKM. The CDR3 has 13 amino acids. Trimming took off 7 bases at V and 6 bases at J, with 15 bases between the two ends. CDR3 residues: CASTTSVGDGYTF. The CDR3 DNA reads TGTGCCAGCACCACATCGGTAGGGGATGGCTACACCTTC.

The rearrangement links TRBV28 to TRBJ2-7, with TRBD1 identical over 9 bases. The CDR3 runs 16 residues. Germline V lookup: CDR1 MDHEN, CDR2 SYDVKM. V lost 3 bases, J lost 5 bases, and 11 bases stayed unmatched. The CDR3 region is CASSFPTTGGSNEQYF. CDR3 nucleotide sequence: TGTGCCAGCAGTTTTCCCACGACAGGGGGTAGCAACGAGCAGTACTTC. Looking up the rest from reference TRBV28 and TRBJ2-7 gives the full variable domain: DVKVTQSSRYLVKRTGEKVFLECVQDMDHENMFWYRQDPGLGLRLIYFSYDVKMKEKGDIPEGYSVSREKKERFSLILESASTNQTSMYLCASSFPTTGGSNEQYFGPGTRLTVT.

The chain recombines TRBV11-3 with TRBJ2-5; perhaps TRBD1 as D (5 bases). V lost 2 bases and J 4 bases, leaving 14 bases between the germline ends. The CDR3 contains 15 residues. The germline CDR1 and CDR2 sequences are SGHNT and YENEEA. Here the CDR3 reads CASSLSTDIRETQYF. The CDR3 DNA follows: TGTGCCAGCAGCTTATCGACGGACATCCGAGAGACCCAGTACTTC.

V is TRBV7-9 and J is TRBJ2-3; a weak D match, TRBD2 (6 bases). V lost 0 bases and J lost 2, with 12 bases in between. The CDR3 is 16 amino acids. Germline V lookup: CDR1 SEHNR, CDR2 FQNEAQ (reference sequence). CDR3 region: CASSLAAGGFTDTQYF. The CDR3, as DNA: TGTGCCAGCAGCTTAGCGGCAGGAGGGTTCACAGATACGCAGTATTTT.

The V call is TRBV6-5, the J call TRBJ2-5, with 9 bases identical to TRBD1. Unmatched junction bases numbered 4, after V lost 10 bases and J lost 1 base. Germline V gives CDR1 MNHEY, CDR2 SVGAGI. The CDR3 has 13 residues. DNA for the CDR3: TGTGCCAACCGGGACAGGGCCCAAGAGACCCAGTACTTC. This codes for CANRDRAQETQYF.

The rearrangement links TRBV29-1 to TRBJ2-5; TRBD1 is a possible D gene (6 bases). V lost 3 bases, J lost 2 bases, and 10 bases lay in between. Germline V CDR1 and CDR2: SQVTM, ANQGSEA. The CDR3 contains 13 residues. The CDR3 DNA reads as TGCAGCGTTGAGTCGGACAGACAAGAGACCCAGTACTTC. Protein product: CSVESDRQETQYF.

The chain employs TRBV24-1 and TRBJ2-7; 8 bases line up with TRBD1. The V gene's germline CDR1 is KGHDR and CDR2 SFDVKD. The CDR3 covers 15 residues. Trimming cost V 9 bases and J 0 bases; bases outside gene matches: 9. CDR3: CATHEDRANSYEQYF. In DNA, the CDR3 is TGTGCCACCCATGAGGACAGGGCGAACTCCTACGAGCAGTACTTC.

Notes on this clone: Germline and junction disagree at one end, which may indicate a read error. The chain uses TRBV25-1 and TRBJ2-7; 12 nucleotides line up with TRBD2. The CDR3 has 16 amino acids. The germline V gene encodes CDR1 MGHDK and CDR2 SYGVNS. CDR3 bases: TGTGCCAGCAGTGAATCGGGACTAGCGGGTTCCTTCGAGCAGTACTTC. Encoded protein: CASSESGLAGSFEQYF.

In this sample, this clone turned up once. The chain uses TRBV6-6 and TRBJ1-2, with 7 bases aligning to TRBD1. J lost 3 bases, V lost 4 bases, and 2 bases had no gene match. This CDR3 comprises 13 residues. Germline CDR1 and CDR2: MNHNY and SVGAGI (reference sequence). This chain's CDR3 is CASSLGGDYGYTF. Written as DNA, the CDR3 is TGTGCCAGCAGTTTAGGGGGCGACTATGGCTACACCTTC.

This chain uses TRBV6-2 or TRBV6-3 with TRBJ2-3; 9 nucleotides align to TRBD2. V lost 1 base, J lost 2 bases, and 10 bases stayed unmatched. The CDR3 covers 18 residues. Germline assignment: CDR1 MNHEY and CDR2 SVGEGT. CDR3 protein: CASSYFAGGPIATDTQYF. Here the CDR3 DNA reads TGTGCCAGCAGTTACTTCGCGGGAGGGCCTATCGCCACAGATACGCAGTATTTT.

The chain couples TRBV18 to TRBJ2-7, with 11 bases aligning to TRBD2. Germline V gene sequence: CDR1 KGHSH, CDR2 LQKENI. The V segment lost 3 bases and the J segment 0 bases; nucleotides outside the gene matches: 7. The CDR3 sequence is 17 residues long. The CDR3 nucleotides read TGTGCCAGCTCACCGGTTAGCGGGGGGGGAAGCTCCTACGAGCAGTACTTC. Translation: CASSPVSGGGSSYEQYF.

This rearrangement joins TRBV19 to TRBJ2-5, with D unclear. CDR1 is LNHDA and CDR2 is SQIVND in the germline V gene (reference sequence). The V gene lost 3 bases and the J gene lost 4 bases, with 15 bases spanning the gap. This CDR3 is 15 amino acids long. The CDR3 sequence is CASSMSNYIGETQYF. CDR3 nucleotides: TGTGCCAGTAGTATGAGCAACTACATCGGAGAGACCCAGTACTTC.

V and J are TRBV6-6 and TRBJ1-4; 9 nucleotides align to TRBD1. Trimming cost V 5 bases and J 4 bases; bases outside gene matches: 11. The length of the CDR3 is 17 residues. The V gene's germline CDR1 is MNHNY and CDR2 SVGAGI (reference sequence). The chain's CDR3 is CASSPMGTGTFNEKLFF. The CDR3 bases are TGTGCCAGCAGTCCTATGGGGACAGGGACTTTTAATGAAAAACTGTTTTTT.

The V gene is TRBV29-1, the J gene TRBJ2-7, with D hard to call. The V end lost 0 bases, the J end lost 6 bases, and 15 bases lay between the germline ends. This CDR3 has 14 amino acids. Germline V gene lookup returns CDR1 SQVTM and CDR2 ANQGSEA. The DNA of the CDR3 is TGCAGCGTTGAAGATAAAGTGGGCGCAATCGAGCAGTACTTC. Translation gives CSVEDKVGAIEQYF.

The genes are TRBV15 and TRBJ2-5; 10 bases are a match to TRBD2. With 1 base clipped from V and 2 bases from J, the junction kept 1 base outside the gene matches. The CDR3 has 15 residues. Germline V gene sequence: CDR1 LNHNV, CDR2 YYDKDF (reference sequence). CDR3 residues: CATSRALAGQETQYF. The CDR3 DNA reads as TGTGCCACCAGCAGAGCACTAGCGGGGCAAGAGACCCAGTACTTC.